A selection of T cell receptor beta chains follows, all from one sample in a study of CD8+CD57+ T cells in acquired aplastic anemia. TCRdb re-analysed the reads in MiXCR, keeping a single row per CDR3 protein. The sample lists 250,000 to 300,000 distinct CDR3 sequences; roughly 53% were seen once. Sequencing was performed on sorted CD4+, CD8+, or CD8+CD57+ T cells (not recorded which) from PBMCs. The receptors were sampled from a human donor with aplastic anemia. CDR3s include the opening cysteine and the closing phenylalanine or tryptophan. The order of the fields is J gene, clone size, V gene, D gene, CDR3 DNA, CDR3 protein. D genes are given only for firm matches. A row's size may be missing; if present it is once, few, many or a size class.

j_gene: TRBJ1-4; abundance: .; v_gene: TRBV7-9; d_gene: .; CDR3nt: TGTGCCAGCAGCTTAAACTGGGGAGGGAATGAAAAACTGTTTTTT; CDR3aa: CASSLNWGGNEKLFF
j_gene: TRBJ2-7; abundance: many; v_gene: TRBV5-6; d_gene: .; CDR3nt: TGTGCCAGCAGCGGAAGGGTCGGGAGTAGCTACGAGCAGTACTTC; CDR3aa: CASSGRVGSSYEQYF
j_gene: TRBJ2-7; abundance: .; v_gene: TRBV7-2; d_gene: .; CDR3nt: TGTGCCAGCAGCTTAGGTGTGACTACCACCTACGAGCAGTACTTC; CDR3aa: CASSLGVTTTYEQYF
j_gene: TRBJ1-2; abundance: once; v_gene: TRBV24-1; d_gene: TRBD1; CDR3nt: TGTGCCACCAGTGATCCCGGGACAGGGGAAGGCTACACCTTC; CDR3aa: CATSDPGTGEGYTF
j_gene: TRBJ1-2; abundance: many; v_gene: TRBV9; d_gene: .; CDR3nt: TGTGCCAGCAGCCAAGTCAGGGAAATAGGCTACACCTTC; CDR3aa: CASSQVREIGYTF
j_gene: TRBJ1-6; abundance: .; v_gene: TRBV5-1; d_gene: .; CDR3nt: TGCGCCAGCAGCTTGGCCGGCGGGTCTGGAAATTCACCCCTCCACTTT; CDR3aa: CASSLAGGSGNSPLHF
j_gene: TRBJ2-7; abundance: .; v_gene: TRBV20-1; d_gene: .; CDR3nt: TGCAGTGCTAGGTCTATGGAGGGGTTGGACTACGAGCAGTACTTC; CDR3aa: CSARSMEGLDYEQYF
j_gene: TRBJ1-5; abundance: once; v_gene: TRBV9; d_gene: .; CDR3nt: TGTGCCAGCAGGACAGAGAGAGTGGGTCAGCCCCAGCATTTT; CDR3aa: CASRTERVGQPQHF
j_gene: TRBJ2-2; abundance: many; v_gene: TRBV12-3/TRBV12-4; d_gene: TRBD2; CDR3nt: TGTGCCAGCAGCTTAGCGGGAAACACCGGGGAGCTGTTTTTT; CDR3aa: CASSLAGNTGELFF
j_gene: TRBJ1-1; abundance: .; v_gene: TRBV19; d_gene: .; CDR3nt: TGTGCCAGCAGGGGATTTCAGGGGAACACTGAAGCTTTCTTT; CDR3aa: CASRGFQGNTEAFF
j_gene: TRBJ1-6; abundance: many; v_gene: TRBV20-1; d_gene: .; CDR3nt: TGCAGTGCCTACTCGGAGTTTAATTCACCCCTCCACTTT; CDR3aa: CSAYSEFNSPLHF
j_gene: TRBJ2-1; abundance: .; v_gene: TRBV2; d_gene: .; CDR3nt: TGTGCCAGCCATCGGGGAAATGAGCAGTTCTTC; CDR3aa: CASHRGNEQFF
j_gene: TRBJ2-5; abundance: few; v_gene: TRBV7-2; d_gene: TRBD2; CDR3nt: TGTGCCAGCAGCTTGTACCGAGCGGGGGCCCAAGAGACCCAGTACTTC; CDR3aa: CASSLYRAGAQETQYF
j_gene: TRBJ2-4; abundance: few; v_gene: TRBV19; d_gene: .; CDR3nt: TGTGCCAGTAGTATACGGAGCTCCCACATTCAGTACTTC; CDR3aa: CASSIRSSHIQYF
j_gene: TRBJ2-5; abundance: .; v_gene: TRBV7-9; d_gene: .; CDR3nt: TGTGCCAGCAGCTTAGCCGCTGAGACCCAGTACTTC; CDR3aa: CASSLAAETQYF
j_gene: TRBJ2-3; abundance: .; v_gene: TRBV7-6; d_gene: TRBD1; CDR3nt: TGTGCCAGCAGCTTCACGGGACAGGGGGCCTTCGCAGATACGCAGTATTTT; CDR3aa: CASSFTGQGAFADTQYF
j_gene: TRBJ1-4; abundance: many; v_gene: TRBV19; d_gene: TRBD1; CDR3nt: TGTGCCAGTAGTAGGGGACAGGGGGGAATGAATGAAAAACTGTTTTTT; CDR3aa: CASSRGQGGMNEKLFF
j_gene: TRBJ2-5; abundance: many; v_gene: TRBV30; d_gene: .; CDR3nt: TGTGCCTGGAGTGTACGAGGAGGGGAGACCCAGTACTTC; CDR3aa: CAWSVRGGETQYF
j_gene: TRBJ2-7; abundance: .; v_gene: TRBV15; d_gene: TRBD1; CDR3nt: TGTGCCACCAGCAGACCCCCTACAGGGGACTACGAGCAGTACTTC; CDR3aa: CATSRPPTGDYEQYF
j_gene: TRBJ2-3; abundance: .; v_gene: TRBV24-1; d_gene: TRBD1; CDR3nt: TGTGCCACCAGTGAGGGACAGGGCACAGATACGCAGTATTTT; CDR3aa: CATSEGQGTDTQYF
j_gene: TRBJ2-3; abundance: many; v_gene: TRBV6-1; d_gene: .; CDR3nt: TGTGCCAGCACCTTAGGGACTTTTGGAGCTCCAGATACGCAGTATTTT; CDR3aa: CASTLGTFGAPDTQYF
j_gene: TRBJ2-3; abundance: many; v_gene: TRBV9; d_gene: .; CDR3nt: TGTGCCAGCAGCGTAGCCACCGACACTTTCCCCCACACAGATACGCAGTATTTT; CDR3aa: CASSVATDTFPHTDTQYF
j_gene: TRBJ1-2; abundance: .; v_gene: TRBV7-2; d_gene: .; CDR3nt: TGTGCCAGCAGCTTAAAGGACGGATCTAACTATGGCTACACCTTC; CDR3aa: CASSLKDGSNYGYTF